This is a list of T cell receptor beta chains from one sample in a study of metastatic and nonmetastatic thyroid tumors. TCRdb reprocessed the PCR reads via MiXCR. In the table there are 72,000 or so clones, roughly 18% of which are singletons. Sequenced sample: blood. All receptors come from a female donor with papillary thyroid cancer or a benign thyroid nodule (not recorded which). Some clones in this sample may be carry-over from other donors' samples. The CDR3 runs from the conserved cysteine through the conserved F or W. D genes are given only for firm matches. A row's size may be missing; if present it is once, few, many or a size class.

v_gene	j_gene	abundance	d_gene	CDR3nt	CDR3aa
TRBV2	TRBJ2-2	many	TRBD1	TGTGCCAGCAGACCGGGACAGGTAGAGACCGGGGAGCTGTTTTTT	CASRPGQVETGELFF
TRBV9	TRBJ2-1	many	TRBD2	TGTGCCAGCAGCGTTAGCGGGAACTACAATGAGCAGTTCTTC	CASSVSGNYNEQFF
TRBV30	TRBJ2-5	many	-	TGTGCCTGGAGGTGGAGGGGGGAGACCCAGTACTTC	CAWRWRGETQYF
TRBV7-3	TRBJ2-7	few	TRBD2	TGTGCTAGCAGCTTAAAAGGGGGGGCCCCTAGCGGGAGAACCTGGGGGGAGCAGTACTTC	CASSLKGGAPSGRTWGEQYF
TRBV28	TRBJ2-7	-	-	TGTGCCAGCAGGACGCCTGGACAGCCTCCCTTGGACTTC	CASRTPGQPPLDF
TRBV19	TRBJ2-2	once	TRBD1	TGTGCCATTAGTGAACCGGGACAGGGGGTAGCCGGGGATCTGTTTTTT	CAISEPGQGVAGDLFF
TRBV11-3	TRBJ2-5	many	-	TGTGCCAGCAGCTTATTATGGACAGAAGCGCAACAAGAGACCCAGTACTTC	CASSLLWTEAQQETQYF
TRBV5-1	TRBJ2-7	many	-	TGCGCCAGCAGCTCACTAGGCTACGAGCAGTACTTC	CASSSLGYEQYF
TRBV29-1	TRBJ2-3	many	TRBD2	TGCAGCGTTGACCCTACGAGCGGGAGGGCCTTAGATACGCAGTATTTT	CSVDPTSGRALDTQYF
TRBV7-3	TRBJ2-2	many	-	TGTGCCAGCAGCTTACAGAGGGACTCCGGGGAGCTGTTTTTT	CASSLQRDSGELFF
TRBV24-1	TRBJ2-7	many	TRBD2	TGTGCCACCAGTGATCCGACTAGCGGGAGATACGAGCAGTACTTC	CATSDPTSGRYEQYF
TRBV6-1	TRBJ2-7	few	-	TGTGCCAGCAGTCTTGAATCCTCGTCGTTCCAGCAGTACTTC	CASSLESSSFQQYF
TRBV28	TRBJ1-5	many	TRBD1	TGTGCCAGCAGTCTGGGACAGTATAGCAATCAGCCCCAGCATTTT	CASSLGQYSNQPQHF
TRBV5-1	TRBJ1-1	many	-	TGCGCCAGCAGCCCTCCCCCGGGGGCGAACACTGAAGCTTTCTTT	CASSPPPGANTEAFF
TRBV6-2/TRBV6-3	TRBJ2-3	-	-	TGTGCCAGCAGTTACCTCCATCAGCGTGGTACGCAGTATTTT	CASSYLHQRGTQYF